Listed below are T cell receptor beta chains from one sample, sequenced in a study of T-cell reconstitution after alpha-beta-depleted transplantation in children. Each CDR3 protein is one row after TCRdb ran MiXCR on the PCR reads. The table shows approximately 520,000 distinct CDR3 sequences, with roughly 10% occurring only once. The sample here was PBMCs, mostly from graft donor cells, taken 180 days after TCRalphabeta/CD19-depleted stem cell transplant. These receptors were obtained from a female patient aged 2 to 10 who had a stem cell transplant for aplastic anemia, so the T cells may come from the graft donor. CDR3s leave out the opening cysteine and the closing phenylalanine or tryptophan. Each record gives: J gene, CDR3 length, V gene, CDR3 protein.

j_gene: TRBJ2-1
len: 17
v_gene: TRBV4-3
CDR3aa: ASSQELPIGLAGVNEQF

j_gene: TRBJ2-1
len: 13
v_gene: TRBV5-1
CDR3aa: ASKSSGTAYNEQF

j_gene: TRBJ2-2
len: 13
v_gene: TRBV4-3
CDR3aa: ASSQGTGGTGELF

j_gene: TRBJ1-5
len: 13
v_gene: TRBV6-2/TRBV6-3
CDR3aa: ASSSRDRYNQPQH

j_gene: TRBJ1-3
len: 13
v_gene: TRBV18
CDR3aa: ASSSATNSGNTIY

j_gene: TRBJ1-1
len: 9
v_gene: TRBV25-1
CDR3aa: ASSDLLEAF

j_gene: TRBJ2-1
len: 14
v_gene: TRBV10-3
CDR3aa: AISDQRIGSYNEQF

j_gene: TRBJ1-2
len: 14
v_gene: TRBV4-2
CDR3aa: ASSQESYSVLYGYT

j_gene: TRBJ2-3
len: 12
v_gene: TRBV2
CDR3aa: ASSRPGVRDTQY

j_gene: TRBJ2-3
len: 14
v_gene: TRBV28
CDR3aa: ASSLDDAPTGDTQY

j_gene: TRBJ2-7
len: 13
v_gene: TRBV20-1
CDR3aa: SARDLLADFYEQY

j_gene: TRBJ2-5
len: 12
v_gene: TRBV29-1
CDR3aa: SGDSRDGQETQY

j_gene: TRBJ2-4
len: 13
v_gene: TRBV7-2
CDR3aa: ASSLGLAGAYIQY

j_gene: TRBJ2-7
len: 15
v_gene: TRBV12-3/TRBV12-4
CDR3aa: ASSFSGSPLIYHEQY

j_gene: TRBJ1-1
len: 13
v_gene: TRBV7-9
CDR3aa: ASSLGDRENTEAF

j_gene: TRBJ1-4
len: 12
v_gene: TRBV7-9
CDR3aa: ASSLKGDNEKLF

j_gene: TRBJ2-7
len: 13
v_gene: TRBV28
CDR3aa: ASSPPPKLTYEQY

j_gene: TRBJ2-7
len: 12
v_gene: TRBV28
CDR3aa: ASSLDRGSLEQY

j_gene: TRBJ1-1
len: 12
v_gene: TRBV12-3/TRBV12-4
CDR3aa: ASSYGPMNTEAF

j_gene: TRBJ2-5
len: 15
v_gene: TRBV4-3
CDR3aa: ASSQDLGGVRPETQY

j_gene: TRBJ2-7
len: 15
v_gene: TRBV7-6
CDR3aa: AISLEQMDRGTYEQY

j_gene: TRBJ1-5
len: 11
v_gene: TRBV28
CDR3aa: ASSPPLTQPQH

j_gene: TRBJ1-1
len: 12
v_gene: TRBV19
CDR3aa: ASSVGQTNTEAF

j_gene: TRBJ1-2
len: 11
v_gene: TRBV29-1
CDR3aa: SVPREGVDGYT

j_gene: TRBJ2-1
len: 17
v_gene: TRBV20-1
CDR3aa: SARGRFPRKTGNYNEQF

j_gene: TRBJ1-1
len: 14
v_gene: TRBV28
CDR3aa: ASSLFNYYTNTEAF

j_gene: TRBJ2-1
len: 13
v_gene: TRBV28
CDR3aa: ASSSGRSPYNEQF

j_gene: TRBJ2-3
len: 15
v_gene: TRBV11-2
CDR3aa: ASSLGPGLAVSDTQY

j_gene: TRBJ2-3
len: 13
v_gene: TRBV12-3/TRBV12-4
CDR3aa: ASSPQGASTDTQY

j_gene: TRBJ1-6
len: 12
v_gene: TRBV19
CDR3aa: ASSMQADNSPLH

j_gene: TRBJ2-6
len: 15
v_gene: TRBV21-1
CDR3aa: ASSKRARWAGANVLT

j_gene: TRBJ1-5
len: 13
v_gene: TRBV4-2
CDR3aa: ASSQDTSTNQPQH

j_gene: TRBJ2-5
len: 12
v_gene: TRBV7-7
CDR3aa: ASSSHRGQETQY

j_gene: TRBJ2-7
len: 13
v_gene: TRBV7-6
CDR3aa: ASSPANRISYEQY

j_gene: TRBJ2-1
len: 13
v_gene: TRBV27
CDR3aa: ASSRGTHSYNEQF

j_gene: TRBJ2-5
len: 14
v_gene: TRBV10-3
CDR3aa: AISESSPRGGRTQY

j_gene: TRBJ2-2
len: 13
v_gene: TRBV20-1
CDR3aa: SATLGSGDTGELF

j_gene: TRBJ2-2
len: 13
v_gene: TRBV4-1
CDR3aa: ASSQGPPAYRELF

j_gene: TRBJ2-3
len: 11
v_gene: TRBV15
CDR3aa: ATTDSSTDTQY

j_gene: TRBJ2-5
len: 11
v_gene: TRBV10-3
CDR3aa: AISGTNQETQY